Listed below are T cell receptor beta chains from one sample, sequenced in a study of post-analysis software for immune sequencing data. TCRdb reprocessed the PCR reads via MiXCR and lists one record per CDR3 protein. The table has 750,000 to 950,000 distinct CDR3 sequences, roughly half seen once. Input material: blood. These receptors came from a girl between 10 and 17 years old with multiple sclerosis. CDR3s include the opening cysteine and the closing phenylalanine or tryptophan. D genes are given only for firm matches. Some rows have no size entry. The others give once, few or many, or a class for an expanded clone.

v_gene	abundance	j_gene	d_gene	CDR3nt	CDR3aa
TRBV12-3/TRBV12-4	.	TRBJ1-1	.	TGTGCCAGCAGTATCAAGGTTGCGGCTGAAGCTTTCTTT	CASSIKVAAEAFF
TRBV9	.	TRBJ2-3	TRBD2	TGTGCCAGCAGCCCACACGGACTAGCGGGAGTTGGAGATACGCAGTATTTT	CASSPHGLAGVGDTQYF
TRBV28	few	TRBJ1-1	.	TGTGCCAGCAGTTTTTTGCTGCCGAACACTGAAGCTTTCTTT	CASSFLLPNTEAFF
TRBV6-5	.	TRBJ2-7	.	TGTGCCCGCAGTTTCCAGGGAAGGTCCTACGAGCAGTACTTC	CARSFQGRSYEQYF
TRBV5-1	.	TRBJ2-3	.	TGCGCCAGCAGCAAGGGGACTTCCCAAGATACGCAGTATTTT	CASSKGTSQDTQYF
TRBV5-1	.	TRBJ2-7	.	TGCGCCAGCAGCTTGGAGGCCCGGGAAGGGGAGCAGTACTTC	CASSLEAREGEQYF
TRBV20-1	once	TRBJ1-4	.	TGCAGTGCTAGAGAGGACAGTTGGGGCGGTGAAAAACTGTTTTTT	CSAREDSWGGEKLFF
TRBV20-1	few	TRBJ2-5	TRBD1	TGCAGTGCTAGGAGACAGGGGCGAGGTTCACAAGAGACCCAGTACTTC	CSARRQGRGSQETQYF
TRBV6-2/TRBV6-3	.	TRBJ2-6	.	TGTGCCAGCCTCAGGGCTGGGGCCAACGTCCTGACTTTC	CASLRAGANVLTF
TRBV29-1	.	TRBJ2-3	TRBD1	TGCAGCTACCGACAGGGTAACGTTGTGGATACGCAGTATTTT	CSYRQGNVVDTQYF
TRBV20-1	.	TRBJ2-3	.	TGCAGTGCTATCCTGAATGGGGATACGCAGTATTTT	CSAILNGDTQYF
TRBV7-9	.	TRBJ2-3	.	TGTGCCAGCAGCTTAGGGAGCCCCCGGTTAACAGATACGCAGTATTTT	CASSLGSPRLTDTQYF
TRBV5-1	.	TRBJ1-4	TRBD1	TGCGCCAGCAGCGAGGGGCAGGGGGCCGGAAAACTGTTTTTT	CASSEGQGAGKLFF
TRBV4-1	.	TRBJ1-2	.	TGCGCCAGCAGCCAAGACCTCGGGGGTTTGAACTATGGCTACACCTTC	CASSQDLGGLNYGYTF
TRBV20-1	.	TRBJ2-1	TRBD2	TGCAGTGCTAGAGATCCTAAGACTAGCGGGATTACAAATGAGCAGTTCTTC	CSARDPKTSGITNEQFF
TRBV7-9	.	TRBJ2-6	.	TGTGCCAGCATCCCAAGGGATGGGGCGTCCTCTGGGGCCAACGTCCTGACTTTC	CASIPRDGASSGANVLTF
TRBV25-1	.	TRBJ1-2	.	TGTGCCAGCAGTGTAGAGTATAGCTACACCTTC	CASSVEYSYTF
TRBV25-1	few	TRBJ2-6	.	TGTGCCAGCATGAGAGGAGGGCGTAGCGGGGCCAACGTCCTGACTTTC	CASMRGGRSGANVLTF
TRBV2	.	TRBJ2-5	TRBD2	TGTGCCAGCAGTGAAGGAGGACTAGCGGGAGTCCAAGAGACCCAGTACTTC	CASSEGGLAGVQETQYF
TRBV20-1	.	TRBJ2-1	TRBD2	TGCAGTGCTAGAGATAGAGCTGCTAGCGGGAGTCGTCGTTCGAATGAGCAGTTCTTC	CSARDRAASGSRRSNEQFF
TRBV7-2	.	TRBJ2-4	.	TGTGCCAGCAGCTTTCGGGGGCCAGTTCTAAACATTCAGTACTTC	CASSFRGPVLNIQYF
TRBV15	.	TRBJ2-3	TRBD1	TGTGCCACCAGCAGCCGGGACAGGTGGGAGGATACGCAGTATTTT	CATSSRDRWEDTQYF
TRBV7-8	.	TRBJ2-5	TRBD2	TGTGCCAGCAGCTACGAATTAGCGGGAGGGGCAGAGACCCAGTACTTC	CASSYELAGGAETQYF
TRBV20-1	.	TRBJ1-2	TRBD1	TGCAGCGCCCCTCCGACAGGGGGTGACTATGGCTACACCTTC	CSAPPTGGDYGYTF
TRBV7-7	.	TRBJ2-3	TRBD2	TGTGCCAGCACCTCGGGAGGGACTAGCGGGGGGACGCAGTATTTT	CASTSGGTSGGTQYF
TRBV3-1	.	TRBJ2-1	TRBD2	TGTGCCAGCAGCTTACGACTAGCGGGAGTCCCGAGCTCCTACAATGAGCAGTTCTTC	CASSLRLAGVPSSYNEQFF
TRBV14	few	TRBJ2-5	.	TGTGCCAGCAGCCAAGAAGCAATCTCCCGGGAGACCCAGTACTTC	CASSQEAISRETQYF
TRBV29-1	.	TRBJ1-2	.	TGCAGCGTTGAGCCGGCAGGGGATGGCTATGGCTACACCTTC	CSVEPAGDGYGYTF
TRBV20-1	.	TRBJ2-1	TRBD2	TGCAGTGCTAGTCAAATATCGGGGAGGGCCGATCAGTTCTTC	CSASQISGRADQFF
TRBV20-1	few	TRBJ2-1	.	TGCAGTGCTGCGGGGAGCTCCTACAATGAGCAGTTCTTC	CSAAGSSYNEQFF
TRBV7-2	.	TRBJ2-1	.	TGTGCCAGCGCTAAGGTATCTTGGGCGAAAGATTACAATGAGCAGTTCTTC	CASAKVSWAKDYNEQFF
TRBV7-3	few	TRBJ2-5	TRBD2	TGTGCCAGCAGCTTAACTAGCGGGAGTGAGACCCAGTACTTC	CASSLTSGSETQYF
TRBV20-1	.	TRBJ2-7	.	TGCAGTGCTAGAGGACCCGTCGGGCGGAGCTCCTACGAGCAGTACTTC	CSARGPVGRSSYEQYF
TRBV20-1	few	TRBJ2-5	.	TGCAGTGCAAGTAAAGAGACCCAGTACTTC	CSASKETQYF
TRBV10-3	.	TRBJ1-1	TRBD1	TGTGCCATCAATAGACAGGGTGGGAACACTGAAGCTTTCTTT	CAINRQGGNTEAFF
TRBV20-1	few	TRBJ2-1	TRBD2	TGCAGTGCTAGGCCTACTAGCGGGAGGTACAATGAGCAGTTCTTC	CSARPTSGRYNEQFF
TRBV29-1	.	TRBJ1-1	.	TGCAGCGCGGCCCCGGTGATGAACACTGAAGCTTTCTTT	CSAAPVMNTEAFF
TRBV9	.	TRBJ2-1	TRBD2	TGTGCCAGCAGCGCCCTAGCGGGGGCTCTCGGGCAGTTCTTC	CASSALAGALGQFF
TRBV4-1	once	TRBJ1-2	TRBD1	TGCGCCAGCAGCCCGACGGACAGGGGGAACTATGGCTACACCTTC	CASSPTDRGNYGYTF
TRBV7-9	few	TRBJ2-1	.	TGTGCCAGCAGCCAAGGGGTAAGGGTGGGAGAGAATGAGCAGTTCTTC	CASSQGVRVGENEQFF
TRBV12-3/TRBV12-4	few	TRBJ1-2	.	TGTGCCAGCGTGACCTTAATGGGCTACACCTTC	CASVTLMGYTF
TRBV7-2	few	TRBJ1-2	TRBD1	TGTGCCAGCAGCTTAGGAGGGACAGGGGATGGTGGCTACACCTTC	CASSLGGTGDGGYTF
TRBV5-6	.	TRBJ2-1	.	TGTGCCAGCAGCCGCCCGGGCGGAGGTTACAATGAGCAGTTCTTC	CASSRPGGGYNEQFF
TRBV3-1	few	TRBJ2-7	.	TGTGCCAGCAGCCGAGCTCGGGCCGCCTACGAGCAGTACTTC	CASSRARAAYEQYF
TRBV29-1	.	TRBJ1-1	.	TGCAGCGTTGCCCCAGGGAACACTGAAGCTTTCTTT	CSVAPGNTEAFF
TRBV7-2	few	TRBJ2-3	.	TGTGCCAGCAGTCACCCACAGGGTGATACGCAGTATTTT	CASSHPQGDTQYF
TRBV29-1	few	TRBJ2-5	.	TGCAGCGTTGAACGACAACAACAAGAGACCCAGTACTTC	CSVERQQQETQYF
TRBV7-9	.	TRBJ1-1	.	TGTGCCAGCAGCCCCCCTCGGGTGGAGAACACTGAAGCTTTCTTT	CASSPPRVENTEAFF
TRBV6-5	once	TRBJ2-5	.	TGTGCCTGCAGTTACTCAGTGCGACAGACGGAGACCCAGTACTTC	CACSYSVRQTETQYF
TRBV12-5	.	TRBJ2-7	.	TGTGCTAGTGGTAAAGGACAGAGCAACTACGAGCAGTACTTC	CASGKGQSNYEQYF
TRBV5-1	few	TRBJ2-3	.	TGCGCCAGCCGGTCTCACGGGAATGGTATAGATACGCAGTATTTT	CASRSHGNGIDTQYF
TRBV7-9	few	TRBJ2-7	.	TGTGCCAGCAGCGGGTCGGACGGTGGCCAAGCCTACGAGCAGTACTTC	CASSGSDGGQAYEQYF
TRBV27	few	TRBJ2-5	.	TGTGCCAGCAGTGGAGGGGAGGAGACCCAGTACTTC	CASSGGEETQYF
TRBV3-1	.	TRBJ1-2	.	TGTGCCAGCAGCCGGGTCGGTACTGGCTACACCTTC	CASSRVGTGYTF